This T cell receptor (beta chain) was recovered during a study of glioma-infiltrating T cells. Findings and caveats of the study: Only very few CDR3 sequences appeared in both tissue and blood. Non-neoplastic patients had below-expected tissue-blood divergence, while all gliomas exceeded expectation.

The CDR3 is made up of 17 amino acids. Per germline, CDR1 SGHVS and CDR2 FQNEAQ. Trimming removed 5 bases from V and 5 bases from J, with 24 bases in between. Using RNA template, CDR3s of TCR alpha and beta were amplified with iRepertoire arm-PCR. Tissue mRNA or PBMC total RNA, roughly 85-450 ng, went into one-step reverse transcription and amplification. TCRdb ran MiXCR on the multiplex PCR reads and lists one entry per CDR3 protein. The table includes about 130,000 distinct CDR3 sequences, roughly 25% detected once. There are many counts of this clonotype. Its antigen remains unidentified. The sequence came from a human donor with low-grade glioma or glioblastoma, undergoing nonglioma brain surgery, or in good health (not recorded which). The chain employs TRBV7-8 and TRBJ1-2; no clear D gene. Sample: glioma tissue, nonneoplastic brain tissue, or PBMCs (not recorded which). CDR3 nucleotides: TGTGCCAGCAGCACAAGGGTTATGTCGGCTTCTTTATATGGCTACACCTTC. This encodes CASSTRVMSASLYGYTF.